A single sample gave rise to the 23 T cell receptor beta chains below, sequenced in a study of blood T cell repertoires in COVID-19. Repertoires were generated with immunoSEQ multiplex PCR, while TCRdb's copy carries only in-frame clones and drops some. The data contain 250,000 to 300,000 clones, approximately 91% of them singletons. Source material: PBMCs or T cells enriched from blood (not recorded which). These receptors originate from a human donor in a cohort exposed to, infected with or recovered from COVID-19 (not recorded which). The donor label of this sample is uncertain.

The rearrangement links TRBV9 to TRBJ2-1; 8 bases line up with TRBD2. CDR1 and CDR2 (germline): SGDLS, YYNGEE. V dropped 0 bases and J dropped 0; count of bases not matched to a gene: 8. The CDR3 length is 18 residues. In DNA, the CDR3 is TGTGCCAGCAGCGTAGCACCCACTAGCGGCCTCTCCTACAATGAGCAGTTCTTC. Translation gives CASSVAPTSGLSYNEQFF.

This chain links TRBV7-9 with TRBJ1-2, with 9 bases lining up with TRBD1. Germline CDR1 reads SEHNR; CDR2 reads FQNEAQ (reference sequence). With V trimmed by 3 bases and J by 4 bases, 12 bases remained unmatched. The CDR3 is 17 residues long. This CDR3 reads CASSLAGTGRRSYGYTF. CDR3 coding DNA: TGTGCCAGCAGCTTGGCCGGGACAGGGAGACGAAGCTATGGCTACACCTTC.

This sequence joins TRBV19 and TRBJ2-7; 16 bases fit TRBD2. Looked up from germline, CDR1 is LNHDA and CDR2 is SQIVND (reference sequence). This CDR3 is 16 amino acids long. Trimming at V came to 10 bases and at J to 1 base, leaving 7 bases not matched to a gene. CDR3 residues: CATAPGLAGGSYEQYF. DNA for the CDR3: TGTGCCACCGCACCGGGACTAGCGGGGGGGTCCTACGAGCAGTACTTC.

The count of this clone is one. The V and J genes are TRBV5-1 and TRBJ2-2; 7 bases agree with TRBD1. Germline values: CDR1 SGHRS, CDR2 YFSETQ. The V segment lost 3 bases and the J segment 6 bases; nucleotides outside the gene matches: 2. The CDR3 consists of 13 residues. The CDR3 DNA is TGCGCCAGCAGCTGGACAGGTGCCGGGGAGCTGTTTTTT. It codes for CASSWTGAGELFF.

This clone has just a few counts. V gene TRBV7-9 combines with J gene TRBJ2-7, with 9 bases lining up with TRBD2. CDR3 length equals 18 residues. Germline values: CDR1 SEHNR, CDR2 FQNEAQ (reference sequence). Trimming took 5 bases from V and 0 from J; bases not matched to a gene: 14. As DNA, the CDR3 is TGTGCCAGCAGCCCCCTGAGAGAGCGGGGGGAAAGCTCCTACGAGCAGTACTTC. Translation gives CASSPLRERGESSYEQYF.

As DNA, the CDR3 is TGTGCCAGCAGCGTCGGGACAGCGAACTATGGCTACACCTTC. Its protein is CASSVGTANYGYTF. The gene calls are TRBV9 and TRBJ1-2; TRBD1 matches at 7 bases. CDR1 and CDR2 from the germline V gene are SGDLS and YYNGEE. The length of the CDR3 is 14 residues. The V and J ends lost 2 bases and 2 bases, in that order; junction bases with no gene match: 3.

The V and J genes are TRBV6-5 and TRBJ2-4; TRBD2 aligns across 11 bases. Trimming removed 6 bases from V and 4 bases from J; junction bases left unmatched: 5. CDR3 length equals 15 residues. The V gene's germline CDR1 is MNHEY and CDR2 SVGAGI. CDR3 in amino acids: CASRPTSGAKNIQYF. The CDR3 DNA reads as TGTGCCAGCAGACCGACTAGCGGGGCTAAAAACATTCAGTACTTC.

The chain uses TRBV19 and TRBJ1-3; D gene unclear. The germline CDR1 and CDR2 sequences are LNHDA and SQIVND (reference sequence). With 3 bases removed from V and 2 bases from J, the gap between germline ends came to 14 bases. CDR3 length equals 16 residues. Here the CDR3 DNA reads TGTGCCAGTAGTATGGAGGATGCCACCCCTGGAAACACCATATATTTT. Translation: CASSMEDATPGNTIYF.

This clone was seen only once. The chain is built from TRBV28 and TRBJ1-1; D is unresolved. V was pared by 2 bases and J by 9 bases, with 10 bases between. The germline gives CDR1 MDHEN, CDR2 SYDVKM. The CDR3 has 12 amino acids. The CDR3 DNA reads TGTGCCAGCAGTTTAGTCCAGGATCAAGCTTTCTTT. Protein sequence: CASSLVQDQAFF.

The chain couples TRBV4-3 to TRBJ1-2; D may be TRBD1 (5 bases). V was trimmed by 0 bases and J by 4 bases, leaving 15 bases between them. CDR3 length: 16 amino acids. Germline V gene data show CDR1 as LGHNA and CDR2 as YSLEER. CDR3 protein: CASSQDETDNFYGYTF. DNA of the CDR3: TGCGCCAGCAGCCAAGATGAGACAGATAATTTCTATGGCTACACCTTC.

The chain joins TRBV18 to TRBJ1-6; 8 positions match TRBD1. The V and J ends lost 6 bases and 5 bases, in that order; junction bases with no gene match: 3. CDR3 length: 14 amino acids. The germline V gene encodes CDR1 KGHSH and CDR2 LQKENI. The CDR3 sequence: CASSRQGNNSPLHF. The CDR3, as DNA: TGTGCCAGCTCTCGACAGGGGAATAATTCACCCCTCCACTTT.

The gene calls are TRBV4-1 and TRBJ1-4, with D tentatively TRBD1 (5 bases). V was cut by 1 base and J by 4 bases, with 13 bases left in between. This CDR3 region has 16 residues. Germline CDR1 MGHRA, CDR2 YSYEKL. The CDR3, as DNA: TGCGCCAGCAGCCAAGTTTTACGGGGGAGTAATGAAAAACTGTTTTTT. As protein: CASSQVLRGSNEKLFF.

The chain combines TRBV5-5 with TRBJ1-6; D might be TRBD1 (6 bases). This CDR3 region has 14 residues. Germline V gene lookup returns CDR1 SGHKS and CDR2 YYEKEE (reference sequence). V gave up 3 bases and J gave up 8 bases, with 12 bases separating them. The CDR3 loop is CASSSGQLDSPLHF. The CDR3 nucleotides are TGTGCCAGCAGCTCCGGACAGCTGGATTCACCCCTCCACTTT.

The chain has TRBV5-1 and TRBJ2-1, with TRBD2 identical over 11 bases. Germline CDR1 reads SGHRS; CDR2 reads YFSETQ. CDR3 length equals 16 residues. V dropped 0 bases and J dropped 6; count of bases not matched to a gene: 5. CDR3 coding DNA: TGCGCCAGCAGCTTGGCTAGCGGGGGGATCGTCAATGAGCAGTTCTTC. This encodes CASSLASGGIVNEQFF.

This rearrangement joins TRBV27 to TRBJ1-4, with D tentatively TRBD1 (6 bases). The germline gives CDR1 MNHEY, CDR2 SMNVEV (reference sequence). This CDR3 has 17 residues. Deletions cut 5 bases from V and 0 bases from J, with 16 bases between. The CDR3 loop reads CASSPRRWTATNEKLFF. The CDR3 DNA is TGTGCCAGCAGTCCGAGACGTTGGACAGCAACTAATGAAAAACTGTTTTTT.

This chain connects TRBV9 to TRBJ2-2; 9 bases line up with TRBD1. From germline, CDR1 is SGDLS and CDR2 YYNGEE. The CDR3 runs to 14 residues. After removal of 6 bases from V and 4 bases from J, the junction contained 4 bases not matched to a gene. CDR3 region: CASNRGLGTGELFF. The CDR3 nucleotides are TGTGCCAGCAACAGGGGGCTGGGCACCGGGGAGCTGTTTTTT.

This clone came up once. J is TRBJ1-5 and V is TRBV10-3, with D perhaps TRBD1 (5 bases). CDR1 and CDR2 (germline): ENHRY, SYGVKD. The V end was cut by 8 bases, the J end by 6 bases, with 20 bases between. The CDR3 totals 15 residues. The CDR3 loop is CAIGGGWSSGQPQHF. In DNA form, the CDR3 reads TGTGCCATCGGGGGGGGATGGTCCTCCGGTCAGCCCCAGCATTTT.

The gene calls are TRBV24-1 and TRBJ2-1, with D possibly being TRBD1 (6 bases). V lost 3 bases and J lost 0, with 11 bases in between. Per the germline V gene, CDR1 is KGHDR and CDR2 is SFDVKD. The length of the CDR3 is 16 residues. CDR3 sequence (DNA): TGTGCCACCAGTGATCCAGGGGCAAGCTCCTACAATGAGCAGTTCTTC. Its protein is CATSDPGASSYNEQFF.

This clone was counted a few times. A junction boundary mismatches the germline segment, possibly from a read error. The V gene is TRBV5-1, the J gene TRBJ2-1; 16 bases line up with TRBD2. Germline V lookup: CDR1 SGHRS, CDR2 YFSETQ. This CDR3 has 16 residues. CDR3 DNA sequence: TGCGCCACCAGCGGGACTAGCGGGGGGGGTCACAATGAGCAGTTCTTC. Translation: CATSGTSGGGHNEQFF.

This chain joins TRBV29-1 and TRBJ1-2, with no clear D. The germline CDR1 and CDR2 sequences are SQVTM and ANQGSEA. V was cut by 7 bases and J by 5 bases, with 14 bases left in between. The CDR3 covers 12 residues. CDR3 residues: CSASSNLYGYTF. As DNA, the CDR3 is TGCAGCGCCAGTAGCAACCTTTATGGCTACACCTTC. Drawing the rest from reference TRBV29-1 and TRBJ1-2, the complete variable domain is SAVISQKPSRDICQRGTSLTIQCQVDSQVTMMFWYRQQPGQSLTLIATANQGSEATYESGFVIDKFPISRPNLTFSTLTVSNMSPEDSSIYLCSASSNLYGYTFGSGTRLTVV.

The chain carries TRBV5-1 and TRBJ2-1; 9 bases align to TRBD2. The CDR3 loop spans 21 amino acids. The V gene's germline CDR1 is SGHRS and CDR2 YFSETQ. J was trimmed by 0 bases and V by 0 bases; bases with no gene match: 16. The chain's CDR3 is CASSLGIPSGAYHSSYNEQFF. For the CDR3, the DNA is TGCGCCAGCAGCTTGGGTATCCCTAGCGGGGCTTACCATAGCTCCTACAATGAGCAGTTCTTC. The variable domain in full, with the rest retrieved from reference TRBV5-1 and TRBJ2-1, is KAGVTQTPRYLIKTRGQQVTLSCSPISGHRSVSWYQQTPGQGLQFLFEYFSETQRNKGNFPGRFSGRQFSNSRSEMNVSTLELGDSALYLCASSLGIPSGAYHSSYNEQFFGPGTRLTVL.

The chain uses TRBV28 and TRBJ2-1; TRBD2 might be the D (6 bases). V was trimmed by 3 bases and J by 1 base, leaving 7 bases between them. Germline assignment: CDR1 MDHEN and CDR2 SYDVKM. CDR3 length: 14 residues. This CDR3 is CASSLGGSYNEQFF. In DNA form, the CDR3 reads TGTGCCAGCAGTTTGGGGGGATCCTACAATGAGCAGTTCTTC.

The gene calls are TRBV11-2 and TRBJ2-1; 9 nucleotides line up with TRBD2. With 3 bases clipped from V and 2 bases from J, the junction kept 2 bases outside the gene matches. The CDR3 length is 15 residues. Germline lookup yields CDR1 SGHAT and CDR2 FQNNGV. Here the CDR3 reads CASSLASGTYNEQFF. The CDR3 DNA follows: TGTGCCAGCAGCTTGGCTAGCGGGACCTACAATGAGCAGTTCTTC.